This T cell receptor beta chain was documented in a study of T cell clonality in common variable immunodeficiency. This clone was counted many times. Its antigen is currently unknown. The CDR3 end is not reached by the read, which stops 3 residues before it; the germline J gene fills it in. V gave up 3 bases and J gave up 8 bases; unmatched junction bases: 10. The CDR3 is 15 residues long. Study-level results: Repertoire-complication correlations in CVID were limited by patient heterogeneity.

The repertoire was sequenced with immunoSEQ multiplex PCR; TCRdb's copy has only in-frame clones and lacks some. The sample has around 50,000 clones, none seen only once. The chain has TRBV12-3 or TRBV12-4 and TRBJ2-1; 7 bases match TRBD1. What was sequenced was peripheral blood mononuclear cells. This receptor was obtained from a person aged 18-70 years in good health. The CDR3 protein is CASSFRQGLIDEQFF. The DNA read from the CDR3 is TGTGCCAGCAGTTTTAGACAGGGTTTGATCGATGAG.